This T cell receptor (beta chain) was identified in a study of blood T cell repertoires in COVID-19. Study at large: Acute and convalescent COVID-19 specimens originated in the United States, Italy and Spain. The cDNA or gDNA used as material had been derived from T cells, B-cell-depleted T cells, or PBMCs.

A word on this clone: Other DNA sequences of this sample code for an identical CDR3.

After removal of 2 bases from V and 3 bases from J, the junction contained 5 bases not matched to a gene. CDR1 and CDR2 from the germline V gene are SGDLS and YYNGEE. The CDR3 covers 14 residues. As processed by the authors: How many nucleated cells were present was estimated from reference gene primer amplification. The method was immunoSEQ multiplex PCR; TCRdb's version includes in-frame clones alone and lacks a portion of them. For V, J and clone size, that table is used; D and trimming come from the DNA. The table includes some 290,000 clones, roughly 90% detected once. This rearrangement joins TRBV9 to TRBJ2-7; 7 positions agree with TRBD2. Sequences were obtained from peripheral blood. The clonotype was recovered from a woman between 45 and 60 years old who had recovered from COVID-19. This CDR3 is CASSVGGRGYEQYF. DNA for the CDR3: TGTGCCAGCAGCGTCGGGGGGAGAGGCTACGAGCAGTACTTC.